The next 6 T cell receptor beta chains were all read from a single sample in a study of T-cell reconstitution after alpha-beta-depleted transplantation in children. Unique molecular identifiers were built into the TCRbeta library. TCRdb re-derived calls from the PCR reads in MiXCR, one entry per CDR3 protein. The sample carries a few hundred thousand distinct CDR3 sequences, roughly 15% recorded once. Sequences were derived from PBMCs, mostly from graft donor cells, sampled 360 days after TCRalphabeta/CD19-depleted stem cell transplant. The receptor source for this set is a boy in the first two years of life who had a stem cell transplant for Wiskott-Aldrich syndrome, so the T cells may come from the graft donor.

This clonotype was picked up a small number of times. The chain couples TRBV20-1 to TRBJ2-1; TRBD2 agrees at 7 bases. The CDR3 is 13 amino acids. After removal of 3 bases from V and 9 bases from J, the junction contained 8 bases not matched to a gene. Germline values: CDR1 DFQATT, CDR2 SNEGSKA (reference sequence). This chain's CDR3 is CSASLERGPEQFF. CDR3 in DNA: TGCAGTGCTAGTCTCGAGCGGGGTCCTGAGCAGTTCTTC.

This clonotype has only one observation. One end of the junction varies from germline; a read error may be responsible. The chain couples TRBV7-3 to TRBJ2-6; D might be TRBD2 (6 bases). Germline values: CDR1 SGHTA, CDR2 FQGTGA. The CDR3 totals 19 residues. The CDR3 bases are TGTACCAGCAGCTACTTTAGGGGAGGTGAACACTCTGGGGCCAACGTCCTGACTTTC. Its protein product is CTSSYFRGGEHSGANVLTF.

This chain uses TRBV27 with TRBJ2-3, with TRBD2 identical over 11 bases. The CDR3 has 16 residues. The junction had 7 bases not matched to a gene; V was cut back by 4 bases and J by 4 bases. Germline V gene data show CDR1 as MNHEY and CDR2 as SMNVEV (reference sequence). This CDR3 is CASSSPLAGAPDTQYF. The CDR3 nucleotides are TGTGCCAGCAGTTCCCCACTAGCGGGAGCTCCAGATACGCAGTATTTT.

The rearrangement uses TRBV3-1 and TRBJ2-6; D perhaps matches TRBD2 (6 bases). CDR1 is LGHDT, CDR2 YNNKEL, per germline (reference sequence). This CDR3 comprises 18 residues. V was cut by 1 base and J by 6 bases, with 19 bases left in between. Written as DNA, the CDR3 is TGTGCCAGCAGCCAAGCCCAGCGCGGGGTTCGCGAGGCCAACGTCCTGACTTTC. Protein sequence: CASSQAQRGVREANVLTF.

This chain connects TRBV27 to TRBJ2-1; 9 positions agree with TRBD1. The germline V gene has CDR1 MNHEY and CDR2 SMNVEV (reference sequence). The CDR3 contains 19 residues. J lost 0 bases, V lost 2 bases, and 11 bases had no gene match. The CDR3 loop is CASSLRSTGGQSSYNEQFF. CDR3 bases: TGTGCCAGCAGTTTACGGTCCACAGGGGGCCAGAGCTCCTACAATGAGCAGTTCTTC.

J is TRBJ2-1 and V is TRBV5-1, with unresolved D. V lost 0 bases, J lost 6 bases, and 7 bases lay in between. This CDR3 comprises 13 residues. Per germline, CDR1 SGHRS and CDR2 YFSETQ. This CDR3 is CASSLVPPNEQFF. The CDR3 DNA follows: TGCGCCAGCAGCTTGGTTCCTCCCAATGAGCAGTTCTTC.